This is a list of T cell receptor beta chains from one sample in a study of blood T cell repertoires in COVID-19. Produced via immunoSEQ multiplex PCR; TCRdb's table is partial and in-frame only. The sample lists approximately 170,000 clones, around 89% occurring once. Material for sequencing was peripheral blood. The receptors derive from a man aged 50-60 years who had recovered from COVID-19. Each CDR3 is given with its conserved first and last residue. Size tells how often a clone was seen (once, few, many) or the class of an expanded clone, and some rows leave it out.

cdr3_aa: CASSQGPPSGQETQYF; v_call: TRBV3-1/TRBV3-2; clone_size: NA; j_call: TRBJ2-5
cdr3_aa: CASSPGGTEAFF; v_call: TRBV7-8; clone_size: NA; j_call: TRBJ1-1
cdr3_aa: CASSLVQGGYEQYF; v_call: TRBV7-9; clone_size: NA; j_call: TRBJ2-7
cdr3_aa: CASSPIAGVREQFF; v_call: TRBV5-1; clone_size: NA; j_call: TRBJ2-1
cdr3_aa: CASSQQGAGTDTQYF; v_call: TRBV7-2; clone_size: NA; j_call: TRBJ2-3
cdr3_aa: CASSYTGGNQPQHF; v_call: TRBV2; clone_size: NA; j_call: TRBJ1-5
cdr3_aa: CASSPPPSGKSSYEQYF; v_call: TRBV18; clone_size: NA; j_call: TRBJ2-7
cdr3_aa: CAEDKGGMGTEAFF; v_call: TRBV30; clone_size: NA; j_call: TRBJ1-1
cdr3_aa: CASIPGQGWDTQYF; v_call: TRBV6-2/TRBV6-3; clone_size: NA; j_call: TRBJ2-3
cdr3_aa: CATSESRTSRGYNEQFF; v_call: TRBV24-1; clone_size: NA; j_call: TRBJ2-1
cdr3_aa: CASSPYGSSYEQYF; v_call: TRBV18; clone_size: once; j_call: TRBJ2-7
cdr3_aa: CASSEAMGQGTYGYTF; v_call: TRBV6-1; clone_size: once; j_call: TRBJ1-2
cdr3_aa: CASSFTRPGGGADTQYF; v_call: TRBV10-1; clone_size: NA; j_call: TRBJ2-3
cdr3_aa: CTSSQDSYGYTF; v_call: TRBV5-4; clone_size: NA; j_call: TRBJ1-2
cdr3_aa: CASSLEGAGNQPQHF; v_call: TRBV5-1; clone_size: NA; j_call: TRBJ1-5
cdr3_aa: CASSPQGRSTDTQYF; v_call: TRBV6-5; clone_size: NA; j_call: TRBJ2-3
cdr3_aa: CASSPGDSFYEQYF; v_call: TRBV7-2; clone_size: NA; j_call: TRBJ2-7
cdr3_aa: CASSEAEGGGYGYTF; v_call: TRBV6-1; clone_size: NA; j_call: TRBJ1-2
cdr3_aa: CASSQVDVRGHGYTF; v_call: TRBV4-1; clone_size: NA; j_call: TRBJ1-2
cdr3_aa: CASSQDRGPNEKLFF; v_call: TRBV3-1/TRBV3-2; clone_size: NA; j_call: TRBJ1-4
cdr3_aa: CASSKGGYYYEQYF; v_call: TRBV21-1; clone_size: NA; j_call: TRBJ2-7
cdr3_aa: CASSWAMNTEAFF; v_call: TRBV5-5; clone_size: NA; j_call: TRBJ1-1
cdr3_aa: CASSPSWGDTYGYTF; v_call: TRBV7-6; clone_size: once; j_call: TRBJ1-2
cdr3_aa: CASSLEGRLADSYEQYF; v_call: TRBV7-2; clone_size: NA; j_call: TRBJ2-7
cdr3_aa: CAWSRDSGYEQYF; v_call: TRBV30; clone_size: NA; j_call: TRBJ2-7
cdr3_aa: CAWTGRDRSSGNTIYF; v_call: TRBV30; clone_size: NA; j_call: TRBJ1-3
cdr3_aa: CATRAGQGPYEQYF; v_call: TRBV28; clone_size: NA; j_call: TRBJ2-7
cdr3_aa: CATSSRGGSGKPQHF; v_call: TRBV24-1; clone_size: NA; j_call: TRBJ1-5
cdr3_aa: CASSRTGGGQPQHF; v_call: TRBV9; clone_size: NA; j_call: TRBJ1-5
cdr3_aa: CASSQDHRSSYEQYF; v_call: TRBV3-1/TRBV3-2; clone_size: NA; j_call: TRBJ2-7
cdr3_aa: CASSAGSSTGELFF; v_call: TRBV19; clone_size: NA; j_call: TRBJ2-2
cdr3_aa: CASSIRQGRNTEAFF; v_call: TRBV6-5; clone_size: NA; j_call: TRBJ1-1
cdr3_aa: CASSLVKLAGVVEQYF; v_call: TRBV7-8; clone_size: few; j_call: TRBJ2-7
cdr3_aa: CASSQDFVGYTF; v_call: TRBV3-1/TRBV3-2; clone_size: NA; j_call: TRBJ1-2
cdr3_aa: CASSLAGQTYEQYF; v_call: TRBV7-2; clone_size: once; j_call: TRBJ2-7
cdr3_aa: CAISPGKETQYF; v_call: TRBV10-3; clone_size: NA; j_call: TRBJ2-5
cdr3_aa: CASSLAGGSNEKLFF; v_call: TRBV5-4; clone_size: NA; j_call: TRBJ1-4
cdr3_aa: CASSLATGGTGEQYF; v_call: TRBV6-5; clone_size: NA; j_call: TRBJ2-7
cdr3_aa: CASGLRLAGVEQYF; v_call: TRBV12-5; clone_size: NA; j_call: TRBJ2-7
cdr3_aa: CATSDPGGGETQYF; v_call: TRBV24-1; clone_size: NA; j_call: TRBJ2-5
cdr3_aa: CASSKVRGRVVF; v_call: TRBV21-1; clone_size: NA; j_call: TRBJ2-7
cdr3_aa: CASSLYPSDRGSGNTIYF; v_call: TRBV28; clone_size: NA; j_call: TRBJ1-3
cdr3_aa: CASRLTGTGYNEQFF; v_call: TRBV6-5; clone_size: NA; j_call: TRBJ2-1
cdr3_aa: CASSLLDTGVWDNEQFF; v_call: TRBV5-1; clone_size: few; j_call: TRBJ2-1
cdr3_aa: CASSIDGGTGVHEQYF; v_call: TRBV19; clone_size: NA; j_call: TRBJ2-7
cdr3_aa: CASSQGQGHTEAFF; v_call: TRBV4-3; clone_size: NA; j_call: TRBJ1-1
cdr3_aa: CASSLGTGRLAQETQYF; v_call: TRBV5-8; clone_size: NA; j_call: TRBJ2-5
cdr3_aa: CASGNRGLGRGYTF; v_call: TRBV3-1/TRBV3-2; clone_size: few; j_call: TRBJ1-2
cdr3_aa: CASSPGQGVDNQPQHF; v_call: TRBV5-1; clone_size: NA; j_call: TRBJ1-5
cdr3_aa: CASSPRLAVSYEQYF; v_call: TRBV11-2; clone_size: once; j_call: TRBJ2-7